This is a list of T cell receptor beta chains from one sample in a study of technical replicates of blood from several donors. TCRdb's table, derived via immunoSEQ multiplex PCR, lists solely in-frame clones and lacks some. The table records about 81,000 clones, around 96% of them present only once. The sample was T cells isolated from PBMCs. Every receptor here comes from a human donor in good health. The CDR3 runs from the conserved cysteine through the conserved F or W. Each record gives: J gene, V gene, CDR3 protein.

J gene: TRBJ2-1; V gene: TRBV13; CDR3 protein: CASSPKTGTSAHEQFF
J gene: TRBJ1-1; V gene: TRBV13; CDR3 protein: CASSSRVNTEAFF
J gene: TRBJ1-2; V gene: TRBV6-1; CDR3 protein: CASSTRGGGYTF
J gene: TRBJ1-5; V gene: TRBV19; CDR3 protein: CASSMDGQGQQHF
J gene: TRBJ2-3; V gene: TRBV4-1; CDR3 protein: CASSRSWAGGTDTQYF
J gene: TRBJ2-2; V gene: TRBV5-4; CDR3 protein: CASSQRRVSNTGELFF
J gene: TRBJ1-2; V gene: TRBV2; CDR3 protein: CASIGDRALQGYGYTF
J gene: TRBJ1-5; V gene: TRBV28; CDR3 protein: CASSLEDRRDQPQHF
J gene: TRBJ2-1; V gene: TRBV27; CDR3 protein: CASSLSRDRGILEQFF
J gene: TRBJ2-3; V gene: TRBV7-9; CDR3 protein: CASSLPIGFTDTQYF
J gene: TRBJ2-1; V gene: TRBV28; CDR3 protein: CASPPPGTSGSHEQFF
J gene: TRBJ2-2; V gene: TRBV28; CDR3 protein: CASTGTANTGELFF
J gene: TRBJ2-1; V gene: TRBV18; CDR3 protein: CASSVLAGVRSYNEQFF
J gene: TRBJ1-4; V gene: TRBV5-1; CDR3 protein: CASSEYRANEKLFF
J gene: TRBJ2-2; V gene: TRBV28; CDR3 protein: CASTAWVAGGLTGELFF
J gene: TRBJ1-1; V gene: TRBV19; CDR3 protein: CASSGGVGEGGTEAFF
J gene: TRBJ2-7; V gene: TRBV10-3; CDR3 protein: CAISRPGQGAHEQYF
J gene: TRBJ2-2; V gene: TRBV11-2; CDR3 protein: CASRPIRRTANTGELFF
J gene: TRBJ2-1; V gene: TRBV6-1; CDR3 protein: CASSDYGDHNEQFF
J gene: TRBJ1-5; V gene: TRBV5-6; CDR3 protein: CASSLVPDQPQHF
J gene: TRBJ1-5; V gene: TRBV2; CDR3 protein: CASSQDWNNQPQHF
J gene: TRBJ1-2; V gene: TRBV2; CDR3 protein: CASRGKWTGANYGYTF
J gene: TRBJ1-1; V gene: TRBV27; CDR3 protein: CASSPGRAGLPFF
J gene: TRBJ2-7; V gene: TRBV19; CDR3 protein: CASSRSSGNYEQYF
J gene: TRBJ1-2; V gene: TRBV5-6; CDR3 protein: CASSLMGGSPPRTF
J gene: TRBJ1-1; V gene: TRBV6-6; CDR3 protein: CVPGATEAFF
J gene: TRBJ1-2; V gene: TRBV7-9; CDR3 protein: CASSATSGGNGYTF
J gene: TRBJ2-7; V gene: TRBV6-5; CDR3 protein: CASSYWAGGTSYEQYF
J gene: TRBJ2-3; V gene: TRBV11-3; CDR3 protein: CASSLVVRDTQYF
J gene: TRBJ1-2; V gene: TRBV28; CDR3 protein: CAGGGAYGYTF
J gene: TRBJ2-1; V gene: TRBV7-2; CDR3 protein: CASSPERVNYNEQFF
J gene: TRBJ2-5; V gene: TRBV7-9; CDR3 protein: CASSLSPTQETQYF
J gene: TRBJ1-2; V gene: TRBV2; CDR3 protein: CASSEVGVQGDNYGYTF
J gene: TRBJ1-5; V gene: TRBV6-5; CDR3 protein: CASAVLGGGQPQHF
J gene: TRBJ2-7; V gene: TRBV19; CDR3 protein: CASSIRERNYEQYF
J gene: TRBJ1-5; V gene: TRBV6-4; CDR3 protein: CASSDPPQPQHF
J gene: TRBJ2-3; V gene: TRBV19; CDR3 protein: CASSFLDADTQYF
J gene: TRBJ2-2; V gene: TRBV6-5; CDR3 protein: CASRDRAWGTGELFF
J gene: TRBJ1-1; V gene: TRBV5-1; CDR3 protein: CASSFRNTEAFF
J gene: TRBJ1-1; V gene: TRBV2; CDR3 protein: CASSEERQGSTEAFF
J gene: TRBJ1-2; V gene: TRBV6-1; CDR3 protein: CASSAPGGAGGYTF